The 29 T cell receptor beta chains below were found in one sample sequenced in a study of sequential checkpoint blockade in melanoma. Treatment denoted: randomized to nivolumab then ipilimumab (arm A) or the reverse (arm B). The repertoire was sequenced with immunoSEQ multiplex PCR; TCRdb's copy has only in-frame clones and lacks some. Among 6,100 or so clones listed, around 48% were seen once. Sequencing used CD8+ T cells sorted from blood (inferred from file names), obtained from a patient given nivolumab and ipilimumab in sequence. The origin of the receptors is a human patient with melanoma. Some clones in this sample may be carry-over from other donors' samples.

This chain connects TRBV7-2 to TRBJ2-7, with 11 bases matching TRBD1. The CDR3 length is 15 residues. Looked up from germline, CDR1 is SGHTA and CDR2 is FQGNSA. Unmatched junction bases numbered 4, after V lost 1 base and J lost 5 bases. DNA for the CDR3: TGTGCCAGCAGCTTAGGGGACAGGGGGTTCAACGAGCAGTACTTC. It is translated as CASSLGDRGFNEQYF.

This chain uses TRBV27 with TRBJ2-7; 10 nucleotides match TRBD2. V dropped 5 bases and J dropped 4; count of bases not matched to a gene: 8. This CDR3 region has 15 residues. CDR1 MNHEY and CDR2 SMNVEV come from the germline V gene (reference sequence). DNA of the CDR3: TGTGCCAGCAGTCCCTCTAGCGGGGGACTGTACGAGCAGTACTTC. Protein product: CASSPSSGGLYEQYF.

The chain combines TRBV6-1 with TRBJ1-1, with 7 bases matching TRBD1. V gave up 2 bases and J gave up 4 bases; unmatched junction bases: 1. This CDR3 spans 13 amino acids. Germline V lookup: CDR1 MNHNS, CDR2 SASEGT. CDR3 in DNA: TGTGCCAGCAGTGAAAGACAGGGCACTGAAGCTTTCTTT. Its protein is CASSERQGTEAFF.

The rearrangement links TRBV11-1 to TRBJ1-2; no firm D call. Germline V lookup: CDR1 SGHAT, CDR2 FQDESV (reference sequence). CDR3 size: 12 residues. V was trimmed by 6 bases and J by 2 bases, leaving 7 bases between them. The CDR3 sequence: CASSNSNYGYTF. CDR3 coding DNA: TGTGCCAGCAGTAACAGCAACTATGGCTACACCTTC.

This chain joins TRBV5-6 and TRBJ1-2; tentatively, D is TRBD1 (6 bases). Germline assignment: CDR1 SGHDT and CDR2 YYEEEE. The CDR3 has 14 amino acids. Trimming stripped 4 bases from V and 8 bases from J, with 18 bases between. The CDR3 DNA is TGTGCCAGCAGCAGGACAGCTCTTGGTGGCGGCTACACCTTC. This encodes CASSRTALGGGYTF.

The chain combines TRBV19 with TRBJ1-2, with D unclear. Germline values: CDR1 LNHDA, CDR2 SQIVND (reference sequence). The germline V and J ends were trimmed by 7 bases and 0 bases, with 24 bases remaining between them. This CDR3 contains 18 residues. The CDR3 reads CASTPIASISGSNYGYTF. Written as DNA, the CDR3 is TGTGCCAGTACCCCTATAGCGTCCATCTCCGGATCTAACTATGGCTACACCTTC.

This chain links TRBV15 with TRBJ2-5; D is undetermined. The J call may be wrong; the DNA end is better matched by TRBJ2-7. The CDR3 has 13 amino acids. Germline V gene data show CDR1 as LNHNV and CDR2 as YYDKDF (reference sequence). The CDR3 DNA sequence: TGTGCCACCAGCAGCAATTGGTTTTACGAGCAGTACTTC. Translation gives CATSSNWFYEQYF.

The genes are TRBV7-6 and TRBJ1-1; 9 bases agree with TRBD1. Losses at the gene ends were 5 bases for V and 4 bases for J; bases not matched to a gene: 2. The CDR3 sequence is 13 residues long. The germline gives CDR1 SGHVS, CDR2 FNYEAQ. The CDR3 loop is CASSGQGLTEAFF. The DNA of the CDR3 is TGTGCCAGCAGCGGACAGGGGCTCACTGAAGCTTTCTTT.

The chain joins TRBV28 to TRBJ2-7, with TRBD1 identical over 7 bases. Trimming cost V 7 bases and J 5 bases; bases outside gene matches: 29. CDR3 size: 20 residues. Looked up from germline, CDR1 is MDHEN and CDR2 is SYDVKM. The DNA of the CDR3 is TGTGCCAGCAATCCCGGCCGACATGGGGCAACGACAGGGTATCTCGACGAGCAGTACTTC. It yields the protein CASNPGRHGATTGYLDEQYF.

The J gene is TRBJ2-7, the V gene TRBV12-5, with 7 positions matching TRBD1. The germline V gene encodes CDR1 LGHNT and CDR2 FRNRAP. J gave up 3 bases and V 4 bases, and 6 bases lay outside the gene matches. The CDR3 loop spans 14 amino acids. For the CDR3, the DNA is TGTGCTAGTGGTTCCCCGGGACAGCTCTACGAGCAGTACTTC. Protein sequence: CASGSPGQLYEQYF.

The chain recombines TRBV6-5 with TRBJ1-2; TRBD1 aligns across 9 bases. This CDR3 comprises 15 residues. Germline loops: CDR1 MNHEY, CDR2 SVGAGI. V lost 6 bases and J lost 4; bases outside the gene matches: 9. The CDR3 DNA is TGTGCCAGCAGCCACCGGGACAGGGTAGTCTATGGCTACACCTTC. Amino acids: CASSHRDRVVYGYTF.

This chain joins TRBV5-6 and TRBJ1-2; D possibly corresponds to TRBD1 (6 bases). The germline CDR1 and CDR2 sequences are SGHDT and YYEEEE. The CDR3 totals 13 residues. V shed 4 bases and J shed 2 bases, with 9 bases lying between them. The CDR3 sequence is CASSQDSNYGYTF. CDR3 DNA: TGTGCCAGCAGCCAGGACAGCAACTATGGCTACACCTTC.

The chain uses TRBV27 and TRBJ2-1; 10 bases line up with TRBD2. J gave up 4 bases and V 6 bases, and 12 bases lay outside the gene matches. The CDR3 has 17 amino acids. Germline CDR1 MNHEY, CDR2 SMNVEV (reference sequence). CDR3 bases: TGTGCCAGCAGGCTCTACCTAGCGGGGGAATTTTACAATGAGCAGTTCTTC. Protein product: CASRLYLAGEFYNEQFF.

The chain joins TRBV11-2 to TRBJ2-7; perhaps TRBD1 as D (5 bases). Per the germline V gene, CDR1 is SGHAT and CDR2 is FQNNGV. CDR3 length equals 14 residues. The V end lost 1 base, the J end lost 6 bases, and 13 bases lay between the germline ends. CDR3 amino acids: CASSLAPRAVEQYF. In DNA, the CDR3 is TGTGCCAGCAGCTTAGCGCCCAGGGCGGTCGAGCAGTACTTC.

This clone is judged medium-sized. This chain links TRBV28 with TRBJ2-7, with a weak D call TRBD1 (7 bases). Germline values: CDR1 MDHEN, CDR2 SYDVKM. V lost 2 bases and J lost 7, with 15 bases in between. CDR3 length: 14 amino acids. The CDR3 nucleotides are TGTGCCAGCAGTTTAGTGACAGGGACTTTTGAGCAGTACTTC. It encodes CASSLVTGTFEQYF.

The gene calls are TRBV10-2 and TRBJ1-1; D is unresolved. Per the germline V gene, CDR1 is WSHSY and CDR2 is SAAADI. The CDR3 is 14 amino acids. The V gene lost 0 bases and the J gene lost 9 bases, with 14 bases spanning the gap. CDR3 nucleotide sequence: TGCGCCAGCAGTGAGTCGGCATCAGGCATAAAAGCTTTCTTT. This translates into CASSESASGIKAFF.

This clone was recorded once. The V call is TRBV27, the J call TRBJ1-2; a weak D match, TRBD1 (5 bases). V lost 4 bases and J lost 4, with 16 bases in between. CDR3 size: 15 residues. CDR1 is MNHEY and CDR2 is SMNVEV in the germline V gene (reference sequence). CDR3 region: CASSYLPPGPYGYTF. In nucleotides, the CDR3 is TGTGCCAGCAGTTACCTTCCCCCAGGGCCCTATGGCTACACCTTC.

V and J are TRBV7-9 and TRBJ1-2; TRBD1 matches 8 bases. CDR1 SEHNR and CDR2 FQNEAQ come from the germline V gene (reference sequence). Trimming took 4 bases from V and 3 from J; bases not matched to a gene: 1. The CDR3 extends over 13 amino acids. This chain's CDR3 is CASSSGGDYGYTF. CDR3 in DNA: TGTGCCAGCAGCTCAGGGGGCGACTATGGCTACACCTTC.

To note about this clone: A read error may produce the germline difference seen at one junction end. Different DNA sequences within this sample yield the same CDR3. The J gene is TRBJ2-7, the V gene TRBV13, with a weak D call TRBD2 (5 bases). CDR1 PRHDT and CDR2 FYEKMQ come from the germline V gene (reference sequence). CDR3 length equals 15 residues. Written as DNA, the CDR3 is TGCGCCAGCAGCCGGGGAGAGAGCAGTCCCTACGAGCAGTACTTC. Translating gives CASSRGESSPYEQYF.

The chain joins TRBV10-1 to TRBJ2-7, with TRBD1 matching 9 bases. The V gene end was trimmed by 2 bases and the J gene end by 1 base; junction bases not matched to a gene: 3. The germline V gene encodes CDR1 WNHNN and CDR2 SYGVQD (reference sequence). The CDR3 is 15 residues long. CDR3 region: CASSEGTGRSYEQYF. CDR3 nucleotides: TGCGCCAGCAGTGAGGGGACAGGGCGATCCTACGAGCAGTACTTC.

This clone is termed medium-sized. The rearrangement joins TRBV7-9 to TRBJ1-4, with TRBD1 matching over 7 bases. CDR1 is SEHNR, CDR2 FQNEAQ, per germline (reference sequence). This CDR3 is built from 12 residues. V gave up 0 bases and J gave up 13 bases; unmatched junction bases: 2. CDR3: CASSLAGDRLFF. CDR3 nucleotides: TGTGCCAGCAGCTTAGCGGGGGACAGACTGTTTTTT.

This clone has a handful of counts. The rearrangement links TRBV5-6 to TRBJ1-6; D not certain. V lost 4 bases and J 6 bases, leaving 14 bases between the germline ends. The CDR3 sequence is 15 residues long. Germline V CDR1 and CDR2: SGHDT, YYEEEE. CDR3 nucleotides: TGTGCCAGCAGCGGCGGGCCATTTCTTAATTCACCCCTCCACTTT. Residues: CASSGGPFLNSPLHF.

J is TRBJ1-2 and V is TRBV13; TRBD1 might be the D (5 bases). The CDR3 covers 13 residues. The V gene lost 4 bases and the J gene lost 6 bases, with 12 bases spanning the gap. CDR1 is PRHDT, CDR2 FYEKMQ, per germline (reference sequence). The chain's CDR3 is CASSWGVRDGYTF. As DNA, the CDR3 is TGTGCCAGCAGCTGGGGGGTAAGGGATGGCTACACCTTC.

The CDR3 coding sequence is TGTGCCAGCAGTTTTACACCTAATGAAAAACTGTTTTTT. Amino acids: CASSFTPNEKLFF. V is TRBV27 and J is TRBJ1-4, with unresolved D. The CDR3 sequence is 13 residues long. The V end was cut by 3 bases, the J end by 3 bases, with 5 bases between. The germline V gene encodes CDR1 MNHEY and CDR2 SMNVEV (reference sequence).

Only a few counts were recorded for this clone. The rearrangement joins TRBV5-6 to TRBJ1-1, with D unresolved. V gave up 5 bases and J gave up 5 bases, with 10 bases separating them. Germline V gene sequence: CDR1 SGHDT, CDR2 YYEEEE. The CDR3 length is 12 residues. CDR3 amino acids: CASSLWETEAFF. Here the CDR3 DNA reads TGTGCCAGCAGTTTGTGGGAGACTGAAGCTTTCTTT.

The CDR3 region is CASSFTGDEAFF. For the CDR3, the DNA is TGCGCCAGCAGCTTCACAGGGGACGAAGCTTTCTTT. The chain employs TRBV5-1 and TRBJ1-1, with 7 bases fitting TRBD1. Germline CDR1 is SGHRS and CDR2 is YFSETQ. V gave up 2 bases and J gave up 8 bases; unmatched junction bases: 3. The CDR3 is 12 residues long. Variable domain in full (rest from reference TRBV5-1 and TRBJ1-1): KAGVTQTPRYLIKTRGQQVTLSCSPISGHRSVSWYQQTPGQGLQFLFEYFSETQRNKGNFPGRFSGRQFSNSRSEMNVSTLELGDSALYLCASSFTGDEAFFGQGTRLTVV.

The chain couples TRBV19 to TRBJ1-2; maybe TRBD1 (5 bases). Germline-derived CDR1 and CDR2 are LNHDA and SQIVND (reference sequence). Trimming removed 5 bases from V and 3 bases from J, with 13 bases in between. The CDR3 spans 14 residues. CDR3 coding DNA: TGTGCCAGTAGTGAGCGACAGCCCTACTATGGCTACACCTTC. Amino acid sequence: CASSERQPYYGYTF.

This clone was observed a handful of times. The rearrangement links TRBV14 to TRBJ1-2, with a tentative D call TRBD1 (6 bases). The CDR3 sequence is 15 residues long. Germline lookup yields CDR1 SGHDN and CDR2 FVKESK. Trimming removed 0 bases at V and 4 bases at J, with 12 bases between. The CDR3 loop reads CASSQEGQRAYGYTF. In nucleotides, the CDR3 is TGTGCCAGCAGCCAAGAGGGACAACGTGCCTATGGCTACACCTTC.

This clone appeared a few times. The DNA for the CDR3 is TGCAGCGCCATGAAGTCCGGAGGGCAGTACTTC. It yields the protein CSAMKSGGQYF. J is TRBJ2-7 and V is TRBV29-1, with D perhaps matching TRBD2 (5 bases). Germline V lookup: CDR1 SQVTM, CDR2 ANQGSEA. This CDR3 is 11 amino acids long. Trimming stripped 7 bases from V and 9 bases from J, with 16 bases between.